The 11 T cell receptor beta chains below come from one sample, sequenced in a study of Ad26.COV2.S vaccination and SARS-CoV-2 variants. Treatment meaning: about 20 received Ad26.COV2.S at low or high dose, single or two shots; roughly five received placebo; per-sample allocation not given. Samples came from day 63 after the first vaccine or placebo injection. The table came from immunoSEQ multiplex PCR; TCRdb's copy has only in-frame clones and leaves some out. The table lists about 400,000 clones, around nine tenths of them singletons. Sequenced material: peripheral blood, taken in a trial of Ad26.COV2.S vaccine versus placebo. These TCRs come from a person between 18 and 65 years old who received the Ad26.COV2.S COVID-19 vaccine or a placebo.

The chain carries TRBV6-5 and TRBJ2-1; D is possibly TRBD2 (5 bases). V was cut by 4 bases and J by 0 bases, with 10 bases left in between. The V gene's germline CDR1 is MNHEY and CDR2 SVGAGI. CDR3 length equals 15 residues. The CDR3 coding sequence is TGTGCCAGCAGTTTCTTCGGGGACTCCTACAATGAGCAGTTCTTC. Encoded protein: CASSFFGDSYNEQFF.

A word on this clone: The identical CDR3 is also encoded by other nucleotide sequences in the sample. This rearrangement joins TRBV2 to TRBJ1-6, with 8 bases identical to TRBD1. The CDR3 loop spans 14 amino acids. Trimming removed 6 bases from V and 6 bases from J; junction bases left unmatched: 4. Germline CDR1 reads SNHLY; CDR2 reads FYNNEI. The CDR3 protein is CASRGTGGNSPLHF. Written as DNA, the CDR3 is TGTGCCAGCAGGGGGACAGGTGGTAATTCACCCCTCCACTTT.

As DNA, the CDR3 is TGCGCCAGCAGCTTGACCGGGACAGGGGAGTACGAGCAGTACTTC. Protein: CASSLTGTGEYEQYF. The chain joins TRBV5-1 to TRBJ2-7; 10 bases match TRBD1. CDR3 size: 15 residues. V gave up 1 base and J gave up 4 bases; unmatched junction bases: 5. CDR1 SGHRS and CDR2 YFSETQ come from the germline V gene.

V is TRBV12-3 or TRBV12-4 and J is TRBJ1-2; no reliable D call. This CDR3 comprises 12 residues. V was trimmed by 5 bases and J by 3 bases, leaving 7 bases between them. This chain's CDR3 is CASSPMDYGYTF. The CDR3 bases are TGTGCCAGCAGTCCAATGGACTATGGCTACACCTTC.

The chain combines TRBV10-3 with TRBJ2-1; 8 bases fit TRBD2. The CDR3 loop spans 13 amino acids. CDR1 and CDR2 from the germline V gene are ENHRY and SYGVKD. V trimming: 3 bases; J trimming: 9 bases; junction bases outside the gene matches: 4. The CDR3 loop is CAISEGTRTEQFF. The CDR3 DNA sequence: TGTGCCATCAGTGAAGGGACTAGGACTGAGCAGTTCTTC.

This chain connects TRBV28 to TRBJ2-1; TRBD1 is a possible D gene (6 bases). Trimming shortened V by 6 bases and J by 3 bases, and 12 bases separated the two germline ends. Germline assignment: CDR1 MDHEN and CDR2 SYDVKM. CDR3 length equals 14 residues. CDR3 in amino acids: CASSSGTYYNEQFF. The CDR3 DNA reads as TGTGCCAGCAGCTCCGGGACATACTACAATGAGCAGTTCTTC.

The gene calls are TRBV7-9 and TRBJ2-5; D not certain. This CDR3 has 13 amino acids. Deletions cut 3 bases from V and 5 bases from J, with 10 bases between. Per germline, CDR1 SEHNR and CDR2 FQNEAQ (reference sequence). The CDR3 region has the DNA TGTGCCAGCAGCTTTAGCAATGTGGAGACCCAGTACTTC. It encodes CASSFSNVETQYF. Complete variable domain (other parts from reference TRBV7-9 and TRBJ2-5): DTGVSQNPRHKITKRGQNVTFRCDPISEHNRLYWYRQTLGQGPEFLTYFQNEAQLEKSRLLSDRFSAERPKGSFSTLEIQRTEQGDSAMYLCASSFSNVETQYFGPGTRLLVL.

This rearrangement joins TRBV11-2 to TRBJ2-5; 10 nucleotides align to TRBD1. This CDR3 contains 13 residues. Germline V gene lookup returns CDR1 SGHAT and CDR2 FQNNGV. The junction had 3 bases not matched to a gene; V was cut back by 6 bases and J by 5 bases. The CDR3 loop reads CASRGQGRETQYF. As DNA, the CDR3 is TGTGCCAGCAGGGGACAGGGGCGGGAGACCCAGTACTTC. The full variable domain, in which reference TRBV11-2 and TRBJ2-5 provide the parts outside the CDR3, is EAGVAQSPRYKIIEKRQSVAFWCNPISGHATLYWYQQILGQGPKLLIQFQNNGVVDDSQLPKDRFSAERLKGVDSTLKIQPAKLEDSAVYLCASRGQGRETQYFGPGTRLLVL.

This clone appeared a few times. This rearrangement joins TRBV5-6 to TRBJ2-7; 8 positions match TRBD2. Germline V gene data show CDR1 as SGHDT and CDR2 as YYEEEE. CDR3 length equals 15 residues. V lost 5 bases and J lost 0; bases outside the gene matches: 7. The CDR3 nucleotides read TGTGCCAGCAGTTATAGCGGGGCCCTCTCCTACGAGCAGTACTTC. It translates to CASSYSGALSYEQYF.

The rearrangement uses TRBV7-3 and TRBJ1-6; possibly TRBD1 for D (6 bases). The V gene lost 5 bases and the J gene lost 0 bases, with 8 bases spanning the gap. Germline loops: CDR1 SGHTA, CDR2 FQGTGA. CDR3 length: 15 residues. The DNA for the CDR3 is TGTGCCAGCAGCCAGGGGAGCTCCTATAATTCACCCCTCCACTTT. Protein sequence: CASSQGSSYNSPLHF.

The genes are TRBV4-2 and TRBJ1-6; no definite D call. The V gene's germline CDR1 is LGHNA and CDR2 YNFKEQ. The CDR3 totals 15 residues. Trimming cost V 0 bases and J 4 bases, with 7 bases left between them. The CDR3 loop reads CASSQDRNYNSPLHF. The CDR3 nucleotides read TGTGCCAGCAGCCAAGACAGGAATTATAATTCACCCCTCCACTTT.